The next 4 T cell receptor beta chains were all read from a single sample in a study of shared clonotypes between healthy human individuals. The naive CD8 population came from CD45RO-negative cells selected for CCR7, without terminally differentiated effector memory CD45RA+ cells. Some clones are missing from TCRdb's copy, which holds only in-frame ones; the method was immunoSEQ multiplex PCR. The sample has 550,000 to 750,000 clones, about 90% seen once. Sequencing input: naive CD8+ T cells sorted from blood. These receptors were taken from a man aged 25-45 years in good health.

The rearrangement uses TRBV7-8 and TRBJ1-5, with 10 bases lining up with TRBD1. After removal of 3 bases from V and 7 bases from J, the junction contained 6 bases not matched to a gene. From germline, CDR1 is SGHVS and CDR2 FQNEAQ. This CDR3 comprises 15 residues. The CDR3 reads CASSFRDRGTQPQHF. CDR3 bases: TGTGCCAGCAGCTTCCGGGACAGGGGAACCCAGCCCCAGCATTTT.

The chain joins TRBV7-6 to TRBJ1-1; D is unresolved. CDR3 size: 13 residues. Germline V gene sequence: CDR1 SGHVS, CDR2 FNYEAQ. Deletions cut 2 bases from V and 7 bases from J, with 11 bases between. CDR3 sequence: CASSLSPGFEAFF. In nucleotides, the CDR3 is TGTGCCAGCAGCTTATCCCCGGGGTTTGAAGCTTTCTTT.

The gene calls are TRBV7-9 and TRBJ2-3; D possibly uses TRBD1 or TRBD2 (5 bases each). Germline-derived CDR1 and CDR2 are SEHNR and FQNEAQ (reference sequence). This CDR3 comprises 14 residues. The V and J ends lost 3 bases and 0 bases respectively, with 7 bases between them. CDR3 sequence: CASSLGVSTDTQYF. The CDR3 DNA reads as TGTGCCAGCAGCTTGGGGGTGAGCACAGATACGCAGTATTTT.

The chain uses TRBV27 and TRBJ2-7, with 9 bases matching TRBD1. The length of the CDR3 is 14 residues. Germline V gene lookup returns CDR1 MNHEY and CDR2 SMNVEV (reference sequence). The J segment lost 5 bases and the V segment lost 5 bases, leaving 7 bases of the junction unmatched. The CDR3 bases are TGTGCCAGCAGTGCACCGGGACAGGGTGACGAGCAGTACTTC. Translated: CASSAPGQGDEQYF.